The clone carrying this TCR beta chain was found many times. The antigen is unknown. The data are from a study of T cell repertoires in cytomegalovirus infection. Study information: Recently identified HLA-C-restricted CMV epitopes were among the peptides used. Matching HLA type, along with CMV infection, was indicated by public TCR beta signatures.

Via MiXCR, TCRdb re-called the reads, giving one row per CDR3 protein. Altogether hundreds of thousands of distinct CDR3 sequences are present, approximately 32% being singletons, with the ten largest covering around 12%. Findings and caveats of the study: Accumulated public TCR beta family frequency recognized individuals carrying CMV together with the relevant HLA.

The clonotype was recovered from a human donor in good health (CMV status not recorded). Some clones in this sample may be carry-over from other donors' samples. This specimen consisted of cultured CD8+ T cells from PBMCs, obtained from culture after CMV antigen stimulation.

CDR3 coding DNA: TGCGCCAGCAGCCAGCGGCAAGTTGGGGACGAAAAACTGTTTTTT. Encoded protein: CASSQRQVGDEKLFF. This sequence joins TRBV4-1 and TRBJ1-4; D may be TRBD1 (5 bases). V lost 3 bases and J 8 bases, leaving 16 bases between the germline ends. The CDR3 extends over 15 amino acids. The germline V gene encodes CDR1 MGHRA and CDR2 YSYEKL.